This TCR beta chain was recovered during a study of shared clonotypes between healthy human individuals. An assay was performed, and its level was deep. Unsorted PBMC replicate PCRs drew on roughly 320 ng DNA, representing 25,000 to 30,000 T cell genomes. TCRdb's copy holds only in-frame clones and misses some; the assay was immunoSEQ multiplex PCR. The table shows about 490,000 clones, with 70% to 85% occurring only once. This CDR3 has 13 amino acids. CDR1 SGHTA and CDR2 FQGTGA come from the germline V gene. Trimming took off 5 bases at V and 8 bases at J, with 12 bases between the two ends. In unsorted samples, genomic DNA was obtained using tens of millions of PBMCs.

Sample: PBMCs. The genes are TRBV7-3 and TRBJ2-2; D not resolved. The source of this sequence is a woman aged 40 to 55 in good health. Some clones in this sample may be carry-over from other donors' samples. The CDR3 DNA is TGTGCCAGCAGCCCCGCACCAAATGGGGAGCTGTTTTTT. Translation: CASSPAPNGELFF. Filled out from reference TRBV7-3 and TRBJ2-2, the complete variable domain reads GAGVSQTPSNKVTEKGKYVELRCDPISGHTALYWYRQSLGQGPEFLIYFQGTGAADDSGLPNDRFFAVRPEGSVSTLKIQRTERGDSAVYLCASSPAPNGELFFGEGSRLTVL.